The source of this T cell receptor (beta chain) is a study of OX40 agonist ivuxolimab in advanced cancers. Notes on the research overall: Ivuxolimab was a fully human IgG2 agonistic monoclonal antibody targeting the costimulatory receptor OX40 (CD134). Of the approximately 54 dose-escalation patients, hepatocellular carcinoma was present in about 20, melanoma in approximately 15, renal cell carcinoma in 9 and head and neck cancer in 9. Intravenous ivuxolimab was administered to patients every 2 weeks at six dose levels: 0.01, 0.1, 0.3, 1.5, 3 and 10 mg/kg. Partial responses occurred in three dose-escalation patients, of whom one had hepatocellular carcinoma and two had cutaneous melanoma. The paper covers the monotherapy dose-escalation part of the phase I ivuxolimab trial, which included N ≈ 50 patients. Peripheral TCRbeta sequencing aimed to test whether ivuxolimab altered TCR sequence diversity and caused clonal T-cell expansion. Patients were allowed to have had prior anti-PD-1, anti-PD-L1 or anti-CTLA-4 therapy, and more than 35% of the dose-escalation patients had been treated with checkpoint inhibitors. In the dose-escalation cohort, more than 75% of patients were male, and the mean age was approximately 60 years, with a range of 23 to 79.

Including cysteine and phenylalanine, the CDR3 has 13 amino acids. Of the read, only the CDR3 DNA is kept; its 39 bases are in frame from base 1. CDR1 and CDR2 (SGHDT, YYEEEE) derive from the germline V gene. Trimming removed 0 bases from V and 9 bases from J, leaving 12 bases between the germline ends. The trial excluded patients who had a history of autoimmune disease or who were on systemic immunosuppression. In every dose cohort, peripheral blood was drawn for TCR sequencing at baseline, cycle 4 day 1, and cycle 7 day 1. Samples came from an open-label, multicenter, first-in-human phase I dose-escalation trial of ivuxolimab. Adults with locally advanced or metastatic melanoma, renal cell, hepatocellular, or head and neck squamous cell carcinoma were enrolled in the trial. CD4+ and CD8+ T cells were sorted separately from peripheral blood before TCR sequencing. Note on this clone: The specificity of this receptor is unknown. No base quality information exists; no much larger clone differs at one position.

To sequence the TCRbeta CDR3 region, genomic DNA was isolated from the sorted cells. TCRbeta CDR3 regions were sequenced using the immunoSEQ Assay. This is the immuneACCESS table as TCRdb keeps it, with only in-frame sequences that have V and J called. A part of the clones is gone; compared with another copy, unresolved V genes explain less than half, and the rest is unexplained. The sample table records fewer than 70,000 clones; roughly nine tenths of these occur just once. The ten largest clonotypes hold 4% to 5% of the sample. On the study overall, not on this receptor specifically: On average, CD8+ T cells showed more expanded clones than CD4+ T cells after ivuxolimab. The antigen specificity of the clonally expanded peripheral T cells was not determined. Clonal expansion of both CD4+ and CD8+ blood T cells was observed from baseline to week 6 at doses 0.1 to 3.0 mg/kg. In the 0.1-3.0 mg/kg groups, partial responders were among the patients with the lowest normalized peripheral clonal expansion, particularly in CD8+ T cells. Low levels of normalized T-cell clonal expansion were also seen in some nonresponding patients.

The chain joins TRBV5-6 to TRBJ1-1; a confident D gene designation cannot be given. Sequenced material: CD4+ or CD8+ T cells sorted from blood, taken in a trial of the OX40 agonist ivuxolimab. The TCR comes from an adult with an advanced solid tumor such as melanoma, head and neck, liver or kidney cancer. The DNA sequence reads TGTGCCAGCAGCTTGGACGCCCTCTCGAAAGCTTTCTTT. This yields the protein CASSLDALSKAFF. With the rest looked up from the reference TRBV5-6 and TRBJ1-1 genes rather than sequenced, the full variable domain is DAGVTQSPTHLIKTRGQQVTLRCSPKSGHDTVSWYQQALGQGPQFIFQYYEEEERQRGNFPDRFSGHQFPNYSSELNVNALLLGDSALYLCASSLDALSKAFFGQGTRLTVV.